What follows describes a single TCR beta chain. The antigen is unknown. The data were taken from a study of a mutant IDH1 vaccine in newly diagnosed glioma. As for the study in general: Treated patients showed a male proportion of approximately 62%, a female proportion of roughly 38%, and a mean age of around 40 years. Former treatment meant radiotherapy, temozolomide, or both; the majority had gotten both. General study points: It was more than 80% of patients that developed vaccine-induced immune responses.

Clones were sequenced by immunoSEQ multiplex PCR, and TCRdb holds only the in-frame ones, with some missing. The sample includes about 90,000 clones, over 85% of them seen just once. Per the germline V gene, CDR1 is LNHDA and CDR2 is SQIVND (reference sequence). V lost 2 bases to trimming and J lost 5 bases, with 7 bases between them. The CDR3 spans 13 residues. As for time point: week 47, end of study. Topical imiquimod accompanied each vaccine dose, which consisted of 300 ug of mutant IDH1 20-mer peptide. The clonotype originates from a woman aged 50 to 65 with glioma. V is TRBV19 and J is TRBJ2-1, with D unclear. Here the sequenced sample was PBMCs, taken from a glioma patient whose treatment included an IDH1 peptide vaccine. DNA of the CDR3: TGTGCCAGTAGTATAAGACGGAACAATGAGCAGTTCTTC. Amino acids: CASSIRRNNEQFF.